The 32 T cell receptor beta chains below all came from one sample that was sequenced in a study of shared clonotypes between healthy human individuals. This table comes from immunoSEQ multiplex PCR, and its TCRdb copy is limited to in-frame clones, with some not included. The sample lists around 1.9 million clones; about 93% were seen once. CD8 cells regarded as naive lacked CD45RO, were positively chosen for CCR7, and omitted terminally differentiated effector memory CD45RA+ cells. The material sequenced was naive CD8+ T cells from PBMCs. These receptor sequences come from a man between 18 and 29 years old in good health. Some clones in this sample may be carry-over from other donors' samples.

The chain combines TRBV7-2 with TRBJ2-2; no reliable D call. Germline CDR1 is SGHTA and CDR2 is FQGNSA. The germline V and J ends were trimmed by 0 bases and 5 bases, with 10 bases remaining between them. The CDR3 has 15 amino acids. CDR3 amino acids: CASSLASQMTGELFF. DNA for the CDR3: TGTGCCAGCAGCTTAGCGAGCCAGATGACCGGGGAGCTGTTTTTT. Full variable domain (rest looked up from reference TRBV7-2 and TRBJ2-2): GAGVSQSPSNKVTEKGKDVELRCDPISGHTALYWYRQSLGQGLEFLIYFQGNSAPDKSGLPSDRFSAERTGGSVSTLTIQRTQQEDSAVYLCASSLASQMTGELFFGEGSRLTVL.

CDR3 coding DNA: TGTGCCAGCAGGGCGGGACAGGCCCTCTACGAGCAGTACTTC. Protein sequence: CASRAGQALYEQYF. The genes are TRBV28 and TRBJ2-7; 8 bases agree with TRBD1. The CDR3 runs 14 residues. Germline lookup yields CDR1 MDHEN and CDR2 SYDVKM. Losses at the gene ends were 6 bases for V and 3 bases for J; bases not matched to a gene: 7.

This chain uses TRBV4-1 with TRBJ2-5, with no clear D. CDR1 and CDR2 from the germline V gene are MGHRA and YSYEKL. The V end was cut by 3 bases, the J end by 5 bases, with 16 bases between. CDR3 length: 15 amino acids. The CDR3 coding sequence is TGCGCCAGCAGCCACCTGGGCAGAGCAATGGAGACCCAGTACTTC. This encodes CASSHLGRAMETQYF.

The genes are TRBV9 and TRBJ2-2; a possible D gene is TRBD2 (5 bases). The CDR3 length is 15 residues. The V end lost 1 base, the J end lost 4 bases, and 11 bases lay between the germline ends. Germline assignment: CDR1 SGDLS and CDR2 YYNGEE. CDR3 sequence: CASSVYGGSTGELFF. CDR3 sequence (DNA): TGTGCCAGCAGCGTATATGGAGGATCCACCGGGGAGCTGTTTTTT.

This sequence joins TRBV11-1 and TRBJ2-5, with a weak D call TRBD1 (5 bases). This CDR3 has 13 amino acids. The ends were cut back, 5 bases at V and 5 bases at J, with 12 bases in the middle. Germline V gene lookup returns CDR1 SGHAT and CDR2 FQDESV (reference sequence). CDR3 in amino acids: CASSPTVRETQYF. In DNA form, the CDR3 reads TGTGCCAGCAGCCCGACAGTAAGGGAGACCCAGTACTTC.

This clone is a singleton in its sample. The chain couples TRBV19 to TRBJ2-1, with 10 nucleotides matching TRBD2. CDR3 length equals 16 residues. V lost 6 bases and J lost 4; bases outside the gene matches: 9. Germline loops: CDR1 LNHDA, CDR2 SQIVND (reference sequence). The CDR3 DNA reads TGTGCCAGTAGGAAAGAGGGGGGACTAGCGTACAATGAGCAGTTCTTC. Residues: CASRKEGGLAYNEQFF.

This clone is a singleton in its sample. The gene calls are TRBV5-1 and TRBJ2-7; weak D call: TRBD2 (5 bases). Between the trimmed V and J ends, which lost 2 bases and 5 bases, there was a span of 8 bases. Germline values: CDR1 SGHRS, CDR2 YFSETQ. This CDR3 has 12 residues. The CDR3 loop is CASSFTRDEQYF. CDR3 nucleotide sequence: TGCGCCAGCAGCTTCACGAGGGACGAGCAGTACTTC.

The chain couples TRBV19 to TRBJ2-7; D may correspond to TRBD1 or TRBD2 (6 bases each). The CDR3 consists of 15 residues. Germline CDR1 and CDR2: LNHDA and SQIVND (reference sequence). The V end was cut by 5 bases, the J end by 6 bases, with 20 bases between. CDR3 in DNA: TGTGCCAGTAGTGCCGTCTCCGGGGGCCTTGGCGAGCAGTACTTC. This codes for CASSAVSGGLGEQYF.

This chain joins TRBV7-2 and TRBJ2-1, with a possible D match to TRBD2 (6 bases). Germline CDR1 is SGHTA and CDR2 is FQGNSA. The CDR3 runs to 15 residues. V shed 5 bases and J shed 8 bases, with 19 bases lying between them. Here the CDR3 reads CASSPSTSSGDEQFF. The DNA of the CDR3 is TGTGCCAGCAGCCCCTCGACTTCCTCGGGGGATGAGCAGTTCTTC.

V is TRBV2 and J is TRBJ2-3; 12 positions agree with TRBD2. From germline, CDR1 is SNHLY and CDR2 FYNNEI. Unmatched junction bases numbered 8, after V lost 7 bases and J lost 6 bases. The CDR3 has 15 residues. The CDR3 is CASTWTSGTLDTQYF. CDR3 coding DNA: TGTGCCAGCACCTGGACTAGCGGGACCTTGGATACGCAGTATTTT.

The chain recombines TRBV9 with TRBJ1-2; D ambiguous. CDR1 is SGDLS and CDR2 is YYNGEE in the germline V gene. CDR3 length: 14 amino acids. V lost 5 bases, J lost 0 bases, and 11 bases lay in between. The CDR3 reads CASRAQTTNYGYTF. The CDR3 bases are TGTGCCAGCAGGGCGCAGACAACTAACTATGGCTACACCTTC.

V gene TRBV5-1 combines with J gene TRBJ1-3; D is unresolved. The germline V gene encodes CDR1 SGHRS and CDR2 YFSETQ. The CDR3 totals 12 residues. The V gene lost 2 bases and the J gene lost 3 bases, with 3 bases spanning the gap. The CDR3 loop reads CASSFDGNTIYF. CDR3 nucleotide sequence: TGCGCCAGCAGCTTCGATGGAAACACCATATATTTT.

The V gene is TRBV7-8, the J gene TRBJ2-7; TRBD2 matches 9 bases. Germline values: CDR1 SGHVS, CDR2 FQNEAQ. V shed 5 bases and J 7 bases; nucleotides not matched to a gene: 15. This CDR3 contains 16 residues. The CDR3 DNA reads as TGTGCCAGCAGCCCTCGGCTAGCGGGATTGGTGGAAGAGCAGTACTTC. Its translation is CASSPRLAGLVEEQYF.

CDR3 in DNA: TGTGCCAGCAGCCTGGGACTAGCAGGGGATGAGCAGTTCTTC. Protein: CASSLGLAGDEQFF. This chain uses TRBV25-1 with TRBJ2-1, with TRBD2 identical over 9 bases. The CDR3 contains 14 residues. The germline V gene encodes CDR1 MGHDK and CDR2 SYGVNS. With V trimmed by 6 bases and J by 8 bases, 8 bases remained unmatched.

As to this clone: A much larger clone is a single base away; this may be a read error. The same CDR3 is also encoded by other DNA sequences in this sample. The chain carries TRBV2 and TRBJ2-7; D gene unclear. The CDR3 consists of 11 residues. CDR1 is SNHLY and CDR2 is FYNNEI in the germline V gene. With 6 bases removed from V and 1 base from J, the gap between germline ends came to 4 bases. CDR3 sequence: CASSLSYEQYF. CDR3 in DNA: TGTGCCAGCAGCCTATCCTACGAGCAGTACTTC.

V is TRBV7-9 and J is TRBJ2-1; D perhaps matches TRBD2 (6 bases). CDR3 length: 17 amino acids. The germline V gene has CDR1 SEHNR and CDR2 FQNEAQ (reference sequence). V was clipped by 6 bases and J by 6 bases, with 24 bases between them. The CDR3 loop reads CASSLREGTSGVNEQFF. Written as DNA, the CDR3 is TGTGCCAGCAGTTTGAGAGAAGGGACTTCGGGGGTCAATGAGCAGTTCTTC.

The chain is built from TRBV7-2 and TRBJ2-7; tentative D call: TRBD2 (5 bases). The ends were cut back, 3 bases at V and 0 bases at J, with 12 bases in the middle. This CDR3 spans 15 amino acids. Germline loops: CDR1 SGHTA, CDR2 FQGNSA. This chain's CDR3 is CASSFSGLTSYEQYF. CDR3 bases: TGTGCCAGCAGCTTTAGTGGACTTACCTCCTACGAGCAGTACTTC.

DNA of the CDR3: TGCGCCAGCAGCCAAGATCAAATAGGGTCCGACGAGCAGTACTTC. Protein: CASSQDQIGSDEQYF. The chain carries TRBV4-1 and TRBJ2-5; D is ambiguous. The DNA end is a closer match to TRBJ2-7, so the J assignment may be wrong. The CDR3 is 15 amino acids. From germline, CDR1 is MGHRA and CDR2 YSYEKL.

The chain recombines TRBV6-5 with TRBJ1-1; no reliable D call. This CDR3 has 15 residues. Between the trimmed V and J ends, which lost 6 bases and 8 bases, there was a span of 22 bases. Germline V lookup: CDR1 MNHEY, CDR2 SVGAGI. The CDR3 loop reads CASSRRRARTEEAFF. The CDR3 DNA reads as TGTGCCAGCAGCCGTCGGCGGGCTCGGACGGAGGAAGCTTTCTTT.

The J gene is TRBJ2-7, the V gene TRBV7-3, with 8 bases fitting TRBD1. Germline CDR1 and CDR2: SGHTA and FQGTGA. J lost 5 bases, V lost 4 bases, and 4 bases had no gene match. This CDR3 comprises 13 residues. The CDR3 sequence: CASSSGGRNEQYF. CDR3 nucleotides: TGTGCCAGCAGCTCAGGGGGCCGGAACGAGCAGTACTTC.

J is TRBJ1-2 and V is TRBV27, with TRBD1 matching 12 bases. Trimming at V came to 5 bases and at J to 4 bases, leaving 14 bases not matched to a gene. The CDR3 runs to 18 residues. Germline V gene lookup returns CDR1 MNHEY and CDR2 SMNVEV (reference sequence). The CDR3 sequence is CASSPLTGQGALGYGYTF. The CDR3 DNA is TGTGCCAGCAGTCCCCTGACGGGACAGGGGGCGCTGGGCTATGGCTACACCTTC.

This clone occurred a few times. The chain uses TRBV19 and TRBJ1-2, with D unclear. Germline V gene lookup returns CDR1 LNHDA and CDR2 SQIVND (reference sequence). V lost 7 bases to trimming and J lost 7 bases, with 25 bases between them. CDR3 size: 16 residues. Here the CDR3 reads CASISPKDFPSRGYTF. CDR3 in DNA: TGTGCCAGTATTAGTCCCAAGGATTTCCCTTCACGTGGCTACACCTTC.

In regard to this clone: Other DNA variants within this sample encode the same CDR3. The chain joins TRBV7-9 to TRBJ1-1, with D possibly TRBD1 on 5 matching bases. CDR3 length: 15 amino acids. CDR1 is SEHNR, CDR2 FQNEAQ, per germline (reference sequence). Trimming cost V 2 bases and J 1 base, with 11 bases left between them. This CDR3 reads CASSLPGTENTEAFF. DNA for the CDR3: TGTGCCAGCAGCTTACCTGGGACGGAGAACACTGAAGCTTTCTTT.

The V call is TRBV7-9, the J call TRBJ2-1; 13 nucleotides align to TRBD2. CDR3 length: 16 amino acids. Looked up from germline, CDR1 is SEHNR and CDR2 is FQNEAQ (reference sequence). Trimming took 4 bases from V and 6 from J; bases not matched to a gene: 6. The DNA of the CDR3 is TGTGCCAGCAGCTCTAGACTAGCGGGAGGAGGCAATGAGCAGTTCTTC. Translation gives CASSSRLAGGGNEQFF. Combining the CDR3 with reference TRBV7-9 and TRBJ2-1 gives the whole variable domain DTGVSQNPRHKITKRGQNVTFRCDPISEHNRLYWYRQTLGQGPEFLTYFQNEAQLEKSRLLSDRFSAERPKGSFSTLEIQRTEQGDSAMYLCASSSRLAGGGNEQFFGPGTRLTVL.

This chain uses TRBV19 with TRBJ1-2; no definite D call. There are 12 residues in the CDR3. The V and J ends lost 3 bases and 2 bases respectively, with 4 bases between them. Germline-derived CDR1 and CDR2 are LNHDA and SQIVND (reference sequence). The CDR3 coding sequence is TGTGCCAGTAGTATGGAGAACTATGGCTACACCTTC. As protein: CASSMENYGYTF.

The rearrangement links TRBV5-1 to TRBJ2-1; 9 nucleotides agree with TRBD1. After removal of 2 bases from V and 9 bases from J, the junction contained 9 bases not matched to a gene. Per germline, CDR1 SGHRS and CDR2 YFSETQ. This CDR3 region has 15 residues. The CDR3 reads CASSLTGGASLEQFF. CDR3 coding DNA: TGCGCCAGCAGCTTAACAGGGGGCGCCTCACTTGAGCAGTTCTTC.

The chain uses TRBV28 and TRBJ2-5; TRBD2 matches at 9 bases. The CDR3 is 16 amino acids. V was pared by 7 bases and J by 0 bases, with 9 bases of the junction left unmatched. The V gene's germline CDR1 is MDHEN and CDR2 SYDVKM. The DNA for the CDR3 is TGTGCCAGCAACCTTGTGGCGGGAGGGGACCAAGAGACCCAGTACTTC. Protein product: CASNLVAGGDQETQYF.

V is TRBV27 and J is TRBJ2-1; 8 bases agree with TRBD2. The V gene end was trimmed by 5 bases and the J gene end by 10 bases; junction bases not matched to a gene: 16. The germline V gene encodes CDR1 MNHEY and CDR2 SMNVEV (reference sequence). The length of the CDR3 is 16 residues. DNA of the CDR3: TGTGCCAGCAGTCCCCCGCCCAGCGGGAGCATACAGGAGCAGTTCTTC. Translation gives CASSPPPSGSIQEQFF.

V gene TRBV27 combines with J gene TRBJ2-1, with 7 bases that match TRBD2. Germline trimming cut 4 bases from V and 6 bases from J; bases unmatched to any gene: 12. The CDR3 has 16 amino acids. The germline gives CDR1 MNHEY, CDR2 SMNVEV (reference sequence). Written as DNA, the CDR3 is TGTGCCAGCAGTTACCTACTCCGGACTAGTCCCAATGAGCAGTTCTTC. It encodes CASSYLLRTSPNEQFF.

The chain uses TRBV4-1 and TRBJ2-7, with 15 bases matching TRBD2. The ends lost 6 bases at V and 6 bases at J; junction bases unmatched: 9. The CDR3 spans 16 residues. Germline V gene data show CDR1 as MGHRA and CDR2 as YSYEKL. Written as DNA, the CDR3 is TGCGCCAGCAGAACCGGGCCGGGACTAGCGGGAGGCGAGCAGTACTTC. It is translated as CASRTGPGLAGGEQYF.

This clone appeared once. This specimen includes other DNA sequences encoding the same CDR3. This chain joins TRBV19 and TRBJ1-1, with D hard to call. This CDR3 contains 14 residues. Between the trimmed V and J ends, which lost 1 base and 0 bases, there was a span of 6 bases. From germline, CDR1 is LNHDA and CDR2 SQIVND (reference sequence). The CDR3 DNA is TGTGCCAGTAGTATAGGTCAGTTGAACACTGAAGCTTTCTTT. Translation: CASSIGQLNTEAFF.

The V gene is TRBV18, the J gene TRBJ2-4, with no clear D. There are 18 residues in the CDR3. Trimming took 2 bases from V and 0 from J, leaving 17 bases between them. Germline V lookup: CDR1 KGHSH, CDR2 LQKENI. The CDR3 loop reads CASSPISGKLVAKNIQYF. CDR3 DNA sequence: TGTGCCAGCTCACCAATTTCAGGAAAACTGGTAGCCAAAAACATTCAGTACTTC.